This T cell receptor beta chain was profiled in a study of T cells in Graves' hyperthyroidism and ophthalmopathy. TCR beta CDR3 regions were amplified from RNA transcripts. RT-PCR in the first round (using the HTBI primer set) targeted the TCR CDR3. TCRdb re-called the multiplex PCR reads with MiXCR, one entry per CDR3 protein. The data show 500,000 or so distinct CDR3 sequences, approximately 16% seen once. This CDR3 contains 16 residues. With 8 bases clipped from V and 0 bases from J, the junction kept 9 bases outside the gene matches. This clonotype appeared many times. The origin of this receptor is a woman aged 30 to 39 with Graves' ophthalmopathy. Material for sequencing was blood. This rearrangement joins TRBV12-3 or TRBV12-4 to TRBJ1-4; 7 nucleotides agree with TRBD1. The CDR3 reads CASGTALVATNEKLFF. CDR3 DNA sequence: TGTGCCAGCGGGACAGCACTAGTTGCAACTAATGAAAAACTGTTTTTT.